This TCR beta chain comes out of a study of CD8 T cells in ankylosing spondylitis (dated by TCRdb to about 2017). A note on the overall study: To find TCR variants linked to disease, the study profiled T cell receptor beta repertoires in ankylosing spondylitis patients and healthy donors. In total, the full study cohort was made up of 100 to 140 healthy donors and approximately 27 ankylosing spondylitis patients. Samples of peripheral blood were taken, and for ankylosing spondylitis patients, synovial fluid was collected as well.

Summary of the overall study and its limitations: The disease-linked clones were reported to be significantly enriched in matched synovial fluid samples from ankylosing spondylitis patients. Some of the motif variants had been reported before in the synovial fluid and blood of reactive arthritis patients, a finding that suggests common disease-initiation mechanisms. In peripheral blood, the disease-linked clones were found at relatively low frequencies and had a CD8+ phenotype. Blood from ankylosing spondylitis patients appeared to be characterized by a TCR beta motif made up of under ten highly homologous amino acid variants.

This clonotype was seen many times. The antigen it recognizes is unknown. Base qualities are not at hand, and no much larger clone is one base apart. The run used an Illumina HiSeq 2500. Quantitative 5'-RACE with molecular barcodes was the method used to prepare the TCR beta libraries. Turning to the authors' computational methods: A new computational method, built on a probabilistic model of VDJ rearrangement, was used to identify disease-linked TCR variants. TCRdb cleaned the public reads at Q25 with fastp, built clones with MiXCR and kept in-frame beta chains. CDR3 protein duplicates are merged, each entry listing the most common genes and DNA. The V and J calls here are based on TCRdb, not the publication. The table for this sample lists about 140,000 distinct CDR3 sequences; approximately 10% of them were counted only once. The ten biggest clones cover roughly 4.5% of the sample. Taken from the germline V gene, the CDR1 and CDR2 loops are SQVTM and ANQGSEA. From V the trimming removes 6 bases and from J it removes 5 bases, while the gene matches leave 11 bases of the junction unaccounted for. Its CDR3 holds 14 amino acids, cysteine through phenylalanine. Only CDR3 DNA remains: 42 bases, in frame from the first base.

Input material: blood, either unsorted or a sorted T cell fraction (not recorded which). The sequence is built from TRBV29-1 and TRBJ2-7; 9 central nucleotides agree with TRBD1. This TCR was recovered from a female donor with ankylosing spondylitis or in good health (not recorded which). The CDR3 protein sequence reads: CSVLGDRVIDEQYF. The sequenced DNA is TGCAGCGTGCTTGGGGACAGGGTAATCGACGAGCAGTACTTC.